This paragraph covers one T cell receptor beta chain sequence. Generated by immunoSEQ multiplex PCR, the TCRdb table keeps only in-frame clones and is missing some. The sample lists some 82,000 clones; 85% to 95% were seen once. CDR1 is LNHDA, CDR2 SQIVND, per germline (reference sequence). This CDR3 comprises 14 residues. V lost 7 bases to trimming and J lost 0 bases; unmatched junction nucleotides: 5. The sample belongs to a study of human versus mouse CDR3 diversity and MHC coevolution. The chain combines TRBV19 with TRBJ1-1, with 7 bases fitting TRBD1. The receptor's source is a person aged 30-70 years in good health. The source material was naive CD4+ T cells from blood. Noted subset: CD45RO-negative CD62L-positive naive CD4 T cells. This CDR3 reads CASIQGGVNTEAFF. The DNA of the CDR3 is TGTGCCAGTATCCAGGGGGGCGTGAACACTGAAGCTTTCTTT.